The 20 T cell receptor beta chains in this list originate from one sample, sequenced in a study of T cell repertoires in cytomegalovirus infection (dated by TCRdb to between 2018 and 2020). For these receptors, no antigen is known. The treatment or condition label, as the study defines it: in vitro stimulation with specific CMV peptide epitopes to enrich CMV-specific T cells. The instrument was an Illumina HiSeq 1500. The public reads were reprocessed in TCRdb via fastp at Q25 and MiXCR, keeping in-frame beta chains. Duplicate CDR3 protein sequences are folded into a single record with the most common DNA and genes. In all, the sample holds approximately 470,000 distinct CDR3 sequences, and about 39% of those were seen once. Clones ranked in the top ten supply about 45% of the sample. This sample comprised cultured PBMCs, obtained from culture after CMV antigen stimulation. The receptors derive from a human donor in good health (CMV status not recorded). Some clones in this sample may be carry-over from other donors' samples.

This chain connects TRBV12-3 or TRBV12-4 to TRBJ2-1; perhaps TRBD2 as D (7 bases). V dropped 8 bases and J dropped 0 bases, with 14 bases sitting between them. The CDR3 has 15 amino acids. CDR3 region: CASVRGGSSYNEQFF. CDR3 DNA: TGTGCCAGCGTGAGGGGGGGCAGCTCCTACAATGAGCAGTTCTTC.

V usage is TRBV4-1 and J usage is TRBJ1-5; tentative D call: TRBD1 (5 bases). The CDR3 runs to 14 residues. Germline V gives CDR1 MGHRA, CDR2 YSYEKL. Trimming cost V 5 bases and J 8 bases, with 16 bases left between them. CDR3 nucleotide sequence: TGCGCCAGCAGCTCGCAGGGTACCGGGGAGCCCCAGCATTTT. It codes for CASSSQGTGEPQHF.

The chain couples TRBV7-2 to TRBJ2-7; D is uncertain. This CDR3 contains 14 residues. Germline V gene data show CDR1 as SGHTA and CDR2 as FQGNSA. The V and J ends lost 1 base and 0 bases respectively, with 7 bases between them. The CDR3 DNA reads TGTGCCAGCAGCTTAGTCCGGGCCTCCTACGAGCAGTACTTC. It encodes CASSLVRASYEQYF. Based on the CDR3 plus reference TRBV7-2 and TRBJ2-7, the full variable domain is GAGVSQSPSNKVTEKGKDVELRCDPISGHTALYWYRQSLGQGLEFLIYFQGNSAPDKSGLPSDRFSAERTGGSVSTLTIQRTQQEDSAVYLCASSLVRASYEQYFGPGTRLTVT.

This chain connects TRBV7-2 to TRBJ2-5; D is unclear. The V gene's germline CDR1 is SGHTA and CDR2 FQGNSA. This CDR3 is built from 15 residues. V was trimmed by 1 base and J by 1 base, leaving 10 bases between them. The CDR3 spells CASSLGWQFQETQYF. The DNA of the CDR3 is TGTGCCAGCAGCTTAGGGTGGCAGTTCCAAGAGACCCAGTACTTC.

CDR3 amino acids: CASSSGVGLVYEQYF. The CDR3 DNA follows: TGTGCCAGCAGCTCCGGGGTGGGTCTAGTGTACGAGCAGTACTTC. The V gene is TRBV7-3, the J gene TRBJ2-7, with TRBD2 as a possible D gene (5 bases). This CDR3 contains 15 residues. Germline assignment: CDR1 SGHTA and CDR2 FQGTGA. Trimming pared 4 bases from V and 4 bases from J, leaving 17 bases between. Complete variable domain (other parts from reference TRBV7-3 and TRBJ2-7): GAGVSQTPSNKVTEKGKYVELRCDPISGHTALYWYRQSLGQGPEFLIYFQGTGAADDSGLPNDRFFAVRPEGSVSTLKIQRTERGDSAVYLCASSSGVGLVYEQYFGPGTRLTVT.

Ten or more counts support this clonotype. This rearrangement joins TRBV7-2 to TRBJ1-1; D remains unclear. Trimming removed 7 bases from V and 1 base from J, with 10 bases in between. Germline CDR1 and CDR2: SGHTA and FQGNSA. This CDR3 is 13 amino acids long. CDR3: CASTNQRNTEAFF. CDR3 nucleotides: TGTGCCAGCACCAACCAGAGGAACACTGAAGCTTTCTTT.

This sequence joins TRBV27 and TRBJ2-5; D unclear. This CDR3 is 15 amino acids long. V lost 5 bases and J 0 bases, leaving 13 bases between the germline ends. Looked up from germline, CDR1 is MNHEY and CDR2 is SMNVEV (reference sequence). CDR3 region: CASSVRMGYQETQYF. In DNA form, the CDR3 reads TGTGCCAGCAGTGTTCGGATGGGGTACCAAGAGACCCAGTACTTC.

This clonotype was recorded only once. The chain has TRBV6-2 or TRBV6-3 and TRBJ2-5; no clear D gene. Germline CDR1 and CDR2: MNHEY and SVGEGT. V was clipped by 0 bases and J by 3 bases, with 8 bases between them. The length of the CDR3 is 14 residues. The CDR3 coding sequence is TGTGCCAGCAGTTACTCCCACACGGAAGAGACCCAGTACTTC. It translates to CASSYSHTEETQYF.

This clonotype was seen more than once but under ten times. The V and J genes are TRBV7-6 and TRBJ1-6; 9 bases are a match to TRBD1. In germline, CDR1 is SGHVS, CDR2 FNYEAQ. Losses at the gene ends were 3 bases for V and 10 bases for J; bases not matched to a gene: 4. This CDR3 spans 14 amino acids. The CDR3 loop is CASSFGDRVSPLHF. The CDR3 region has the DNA TGTGCCAGCAGCTTCGGGGACAGGGTCTCACCCCTCCACTTT.

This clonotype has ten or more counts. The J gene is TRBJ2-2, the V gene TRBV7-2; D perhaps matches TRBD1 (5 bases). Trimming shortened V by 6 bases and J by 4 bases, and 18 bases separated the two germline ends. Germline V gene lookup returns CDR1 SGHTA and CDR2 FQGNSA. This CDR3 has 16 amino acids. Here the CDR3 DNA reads TGTGCCAGCAGGTCAGACAGCCCGGCCCCCACCGGGGAGCTGTTTTTT. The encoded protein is CASRSDSPAPTGELFF.

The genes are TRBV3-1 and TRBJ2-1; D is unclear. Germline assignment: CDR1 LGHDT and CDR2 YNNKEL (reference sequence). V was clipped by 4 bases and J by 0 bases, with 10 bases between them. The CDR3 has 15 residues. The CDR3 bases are TGTGCCAGCAGCCCCAGGTTGAGCTCCTACAATGAGCAGTTCTTC. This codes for CASSPRLSSYNEQFF.

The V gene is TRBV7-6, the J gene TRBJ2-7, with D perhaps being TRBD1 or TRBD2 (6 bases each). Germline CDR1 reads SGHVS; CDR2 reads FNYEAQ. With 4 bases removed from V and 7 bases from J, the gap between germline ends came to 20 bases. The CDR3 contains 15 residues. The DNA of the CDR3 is TGTGCCAGCAGCTCACGACCGGGGGCTGAGGGAGAGCAGTACTTC. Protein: CASSSRPGAEGEQYF.

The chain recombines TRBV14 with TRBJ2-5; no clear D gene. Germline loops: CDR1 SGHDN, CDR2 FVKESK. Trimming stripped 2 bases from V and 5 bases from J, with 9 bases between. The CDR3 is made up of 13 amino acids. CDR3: CASSQQMVETQYF. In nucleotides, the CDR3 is TGTGCCAGCAGCCAACAAATGGTGGAGACCCAGTACTTC.

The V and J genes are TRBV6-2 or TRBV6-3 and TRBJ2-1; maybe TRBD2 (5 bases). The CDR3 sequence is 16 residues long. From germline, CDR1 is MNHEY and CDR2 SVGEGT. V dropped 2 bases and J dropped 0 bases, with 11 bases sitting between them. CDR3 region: CASSYRLYSSYNEQFF. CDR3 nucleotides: TGTGCCAGCAGTTACAGACTATACAGCTCCTACAATGAGCAGTTCTTC.

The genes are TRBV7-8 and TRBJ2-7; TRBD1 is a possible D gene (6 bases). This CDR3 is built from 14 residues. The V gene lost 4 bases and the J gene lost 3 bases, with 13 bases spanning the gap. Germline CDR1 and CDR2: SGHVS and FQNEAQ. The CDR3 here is CASSSRTALYEQYF. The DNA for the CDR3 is TGTGCCAGCAGCTCTCGGACAGCCCTCTACGAGCAGTACTTC.

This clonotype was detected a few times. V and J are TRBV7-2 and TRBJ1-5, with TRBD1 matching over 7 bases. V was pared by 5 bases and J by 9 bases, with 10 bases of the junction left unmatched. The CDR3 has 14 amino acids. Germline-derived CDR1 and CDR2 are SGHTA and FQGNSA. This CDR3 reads CASSQDRAGGPQHF. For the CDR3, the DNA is TGTGCCAGCAGCCAAGACAGGGCGGGGGGGCCCCAGCATTTT.

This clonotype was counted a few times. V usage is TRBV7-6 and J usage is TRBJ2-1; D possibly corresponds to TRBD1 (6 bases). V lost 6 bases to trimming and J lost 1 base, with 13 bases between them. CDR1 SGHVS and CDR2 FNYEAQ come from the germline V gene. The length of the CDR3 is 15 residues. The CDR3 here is CASRPRGLSYNEQFF. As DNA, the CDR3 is TGTGCCAGCAGACCCAGGGGTTTGTCCTACAATGAGCAGTTCTTC.

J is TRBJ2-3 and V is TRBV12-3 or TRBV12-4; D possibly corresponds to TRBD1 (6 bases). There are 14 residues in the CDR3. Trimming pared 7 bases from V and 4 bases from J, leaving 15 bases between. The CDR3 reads CASNGRGEADTQYF. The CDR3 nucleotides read TGTGCCAGCAACGGCAGGGGAGAGGCAGATACGCAGTATTTT.

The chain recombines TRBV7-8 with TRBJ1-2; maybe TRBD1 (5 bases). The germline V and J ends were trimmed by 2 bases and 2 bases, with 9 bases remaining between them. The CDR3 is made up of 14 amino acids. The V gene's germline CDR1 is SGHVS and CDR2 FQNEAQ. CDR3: CASSLYGTNYGYTF. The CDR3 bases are TGTGCCAGCAGCTTATATGGGACCAACTATGGCTACACCTTC.

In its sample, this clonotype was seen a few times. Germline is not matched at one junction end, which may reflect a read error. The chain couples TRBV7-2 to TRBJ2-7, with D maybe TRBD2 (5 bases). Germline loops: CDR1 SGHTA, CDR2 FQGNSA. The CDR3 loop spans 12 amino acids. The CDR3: CASSPNGRVTHF. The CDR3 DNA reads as TGTGCCAGCAGCCCAAATGGGCGGGTTACCCACTTC. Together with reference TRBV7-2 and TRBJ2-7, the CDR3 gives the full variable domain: GAGVSQSPSNKVTEKGKDVELRCDPISGHTALYWYRQSLGQGLEFLIYFQGNSAPDKSGLPSDRFSAERTGGSVSTLTIQRTQQEDSAVYLCASSPNGRVTHFGPGTRLTVT.